This TCR beta chain is drawn from a study of shared clonotypes between healthy human individuals. Several immunoSEQ plates received, in even portions, the genomic DNA of each subset. In replicate PCRs of sorted subsets, approximately 190 ng DNA, roughly 31,000 T cell genomes, was used. Produced via immunoSEQ multiplex PCR; TCRdb's table is partial and in-frame only. The sample has some 2,100,000 clones; nearly 97% are singletons. V was cut by 0 bases and J by 4 bases, with 10 bases left in between. The CDR3 totals 14 residues. Germline V CDR1 and CDR2: SGHRS, YFSETQ. All the donors were Caucasian adults who lived in Nashville, Tennessee.

The sample consisted of naive CD4+ T cells sorted from blood. Indicated subset: CD45RA+ positively selected. The V gene is TRBV5-1, the J gene TRBJ1-1; D is unresolved. The receptor was isolated from a man younger than 35 in good health. DNA for the CDR3: TGCGCCAGCAGCTTGGGGTGGACGGGCACTGAAGCTTTCTTT. Amino acids: CASSLGWTGTEAFF. The whole variable domain, remainder taken from reference TRBV5-1 and TRBJ1-1, is KAGVTQTPRYLIKTRGQQVTLSCSPISGHRSVSWYQQTPGQGLQFLFEYFSETQRNKGNFPGRFSGRQFSNSRSEMNVSTLELGDSALYLCASSLGWTGTEAFFGQGTRLTVV.